A single sample gave rise to the 28 T cell receptor beta chains below, sequenced in a study of T cell responses to AZD1222 COVID-19 vaccine. Only in-frame clones appear in the TCRdb table, and some are missing; sequencing was by immunoSEQ multiplex PCR. The repertoire holds 120,000 or so clones, 92% seen once, with around 14% in the top ten. The material sequenced was peripheral blood, taken on day 0 of AZD1222 vaccination. These receptors all come from an adult in good health.

The table lists this clone with a count of one. The rearrangement uses TRBV9 and TRBJ1-2; D is possibly TRBD1 (5 bases). The germline CDR1 and CDR2 sequences are SGDLS and YYNGEE. Trimming pared 0 bases from V and 2 bases from J, leaving 8 bases between. This CDR3 contains 14 residues. CDR3 coding DNA: TGTGCCAGCAGCGTAGGGCAGGGCAACTATGGCTACACCTTC. Its protein is CASSVGQGNYGYTF.

The gene calls are TRBV6-5 and TRBJ2-2; 7 nucleotides agree with TRBD1. V lost 5 bases, J lost 6 bases, and 9 bases stayed unmatched. This CDR3 comprises 15 residues. Germline V gives CDR1 MNHEY, CDR2 SVGAGI. The CDR3 DNA reads TGTGCCAGCAGTCCGACAGGGAGTATCGCCGGGGAGCTGTTTTTT. Protein sequence: CASSPTGSIAGELFF.

The chain recombines TRBV5-1 with TRBJ2-1; TRBD2 aligns across 7 bases. This CDR3 contains 15 residues. J gave up 4 bases and V 3 bases, and 7 bases lay outside the gene matches. The germline V gene has CDR1 SGHRS and CDR2 YFSETQ. CDR3 in amino acids: CASSSGLDGYNEQFF. CDR3 nucleotide sequence: TGCGCCAGCAGCTCCGGACTAGATGGTTACAATGAGCAGTTCTTC.

This chain uses TRBV28 with TRBJ1-4, with 7 nucleotides matching TRBD1. The length of the CDR3 is 18 residues. The V gene end was trimmed by 4 bases and the J gene end by 2 bases; junction bases not matched to a gene: 13. Germline assignment: CDR1 MDHEN and CDR2 SYDVKM. The chain's CDR3 is CASSSRLIRQGTNEKLFF. In nucleotides, the CDR3 is TGTGCCAGCAGTTCACGATTAATTCGACAGGGTACTAATGAAAAACTGTTTTTT.

On this clone: One end of the junction fails to match germline, which may point to a read error. This chain uses TRBV4-1 with TRBJ1-5, with D unclear. This CDR3 spans 17 amino acids. Per germline, CDR1 MGHRA and CDR2 YSYEKL. CDR3 sequence reads: CASGQDLWGVSNQPQHF. Written as DNA, the CDR3 is TGCGCCAGCGGCCAAGATCTTTGGGGTGTTAGCAATCAGCCCCAGCATTTT.

This sequence joins TRBV19 and TRBJ1-1; D is unresolved. The V and J ends lost 6 bases and 2 bases respectively, with 13 bases between them. The CDR3 is made up of 14 amino acids. Germline loops: CDR1 LNHDA, CDR2 SQIVND (reference sequence). For the CDR3, the DNA is TGTGCCAGTAGGGCGCGGATCCGTAACACTGAAGCTTTCTTT. This translates into CASRARIRNTEAFF.

With regard to this clone: Different DNA sequences within this sample yield the same CDR3. The chain uses TRBV29-1 and TRBJ1-2; D unclear. There are 11 residues in the CDR3. V lost 2 bases and J lost 6, with 7 bases in between. CDR1 is SQVTM and CDR2 is ANQGSEA in the germline V gene. The CDR3 sequence: CSVERGNGYTF. The CDR3 DNA reads as TGCAGCGTTGAACGGGGAAATGGCTACACCTTC.

The rearrangement links TRBV21-1 to TRBJ1-5; the D call TRBD1 from the table was never checked on the DNA. TRBV21-1 is assigned pseudogene status. The CDR3 consists of 18 residues. The CDR3 here is CASSPKWGTTGGNQPQHF. CDR3 coding DNA: TGTGCCAGCAGCCCAAAGTGGGGTACAACAGGGGGGAATCAGCCCCAGCATTTT.

The CDR3 loop reads CASSEQGVYEQYF. CDR3 DNA sequence: TGTGCCAGTAGTGAACAGGGAGTATACGAGCAGTACTTC. The J gene is TRBJ2-7, the V gene TRBV19; D might be TRBD1 (6 bases). Germline assignment: CDR1 LNHDA and CDR2 SQIVND (reference sequence). The CDR3 extends over 13 amino acids. The V and J ends lost 5 bases and 4 bases respectively, with 12 bases between them.

The chain uses TRBV4-1 and TRBJ1-2, with 7 bases identical to TRBD1. V lost 2 bases, J lost 4 bases, and 4 bases stayed unmatched. The V gene's germline CDR1 is MGHRA and CDR2 YSYEKL. This CDR3 is 14 amino acids long. The CDR3 spells CASSQKGQPYGYTF. In DNA form, the CDR3 reads TGCGCCAGCAGCCAAAAGGGACAGCCCTATGGCTACACCTTC.

The chain carries TRBV2 and TRBJ2-7; tentatively, D is TRBD2 (6 bases). The CDR3 length is 13 residues. Deletions cut 3 bases from V and 5 bases from J, with 11 bases between. Germline assignment: CDR1 SNHLY and CDR2 FYNNEI. The DNA of the CDR3 is TGTGCCAGCAGTGAGACGGGAGATGACGAGCAGTACTTC. Protein: CASSETGDDEQYF.

The chain is built from TRBV3-1 (or the pseudogene TRBV3-2) and TRBJ2-3, with D perhaps TRBD1 (6 bases). The germline V gene has CDR1 LGHDT and CDR2 YNNKEL (reference sequence). The V gene lost 3 bases and the J gene lost 2 bases, with 12 bases spanning the gap. The CDR3 has 15 residues. The DNA of the CDR3 is TGTGCCAGCAGCCAGAGACAGGACCACACAGATACGCAGTATTTT. Protein sequence: CASSQRQDHTDTQYF.

The V gene is TRBV18, the J gene TRBJ1-3, with 9 bases identical to TRBD1. J was trimmed by 0 bases and V by 6 bases; bases with no gene match: 12. The CDR3 is 18 amino acids. Germline V CDR1 and CDR2: KGHSH, LQKENI. The CDR3 reads CASSLGGQGTLSGNTIYF. For the CDR3, the DNA is TGTGCCAGCTCCCTCGGTGGACAGGGGACCCTCTCTGGAAACACCATATATTTT.

V is TRBV9 and J is TRBJ1-1; a possible D gene is TRBD1 (6 bases). Germline V gene data show CDR1 as SGDLS and CDR2 as YYNGEE. The CDR3 covers 16 residues. Trimming removed 0 bases from V and 5 bases from J, with 17 bases in between. The CDR3 nucleotides read TGTGCCAGCAGCGTAGGTCTTAGTATAGGACAGACTGAAGCTTTCTTT. Translation: CASSVGLSIGQTEAFF.

Regarding this clone: The junction differs from germline at one of its ends, possibly a read error. This CDR3 reads CASSLEGQGGFFF. The CDR3 region has the DNA TGTGCCAGCAGCTTAGAGGGCCAGGGAGGATTTTTCTTC. The chain recombines TRBV7-9 with TRBJ2-7, with D tentatively TRBD2 (6 bases). The germline V gene has CDR1 SEHNR and CDR2 FQNEAQ (reference sequence). The CDR3 is made up of 13 amino acids.

The chain is built from TRBV3-1 (or the pseudogene TRBV3-2) and TRBJ2-7, with 8 bases aligning to TRBD1. CDR3 length: 15 residues. Germline V gene lookup returns CDR1 LGHDT and CDR2 YNNKEL (reference sequence). The V gene end was trimmed by 5 bases and the J gene end by 2 bases; junction bases not matched to a gene: 8. CDR3 protein: CASSSGGLCAYEQYF. CDR3 bases: TGTGCCAGCAGCTCAGGGGGCTTGTGCGCCTACGAGCAGTACTTC.

In DNA, the CDR3 is TGTGCCAGCAGTCCAAGAAGTCCGAACACCGGGGAGCTGTTTTTT. Encoded protein: CASSPRSPNTGELFF. The gene calls are TRBV6-5 and TRBJ2-2; D unclear. This CDR3 region has 15 residues. Germline V gene data show CDR1 as MNHEY and CDR2 as SVGAGI. Trimming took 5 bases from V and 0 from J, leaving 10 bases between them.

The chain is built from TRBV4-3 and TRBJ2-7, with D maybe TRBD1 (5 bases). The CDR3 has 15 amino acids. V was shortened by 3 bases and J by 0 bases, with 12 bases between the two germline ends. Germline-derived CDR1 and CDR2 are LGHNA and YSLEER. The CDR3 here is CASSQEPDSSYEQYF. CDR3 sequence (DNA): TGCGCCAGCAGCCAGGAGCCCGACAGCTCCTACGAGCAGTACTTC.

The chain employs TRBV28 and TRBJ2-1, with 8 bases that match TRBD2. Germline CDR1 reads MDHEN; CDR2 reads SYDVKM. Trimming at V came to 5 bases and at J to 9 bases, leaving 12 bases not matched to a gene. The CDR3 contains 15 residues. As DNA, the CDR3 is TGTGCCAGCAGTCCGGGGGGGTCAGTGGCGATTGAGCAGTTCTTC. As protein: CASSPGGSVAIEQFF.

The chain carries TRBV4-3 and TRBJ1-2; 8 positions match TRBD1. CDR1 and CDR2 from the germline V gene are LGHNA and YSLEER. The CDR3 sequence is 16 residues long. Trimming at V came to 0 bases and at J to 3 bases, leaving 6 bases not matched to a gene. The DNA of the CDR3 is TGCGCCAGCAGCCAAGATCGCACAGGGGGAGACTATGGCTACACCTTC. Its translation is CASSQDRTGGDYGYTF.

V gene TRBV6-5 combines with J gene TRBJ1-5; TRBD1 matches 7 bases. The junction had 5 bases not matched to a gene; V was cut back by 2 bases and J by 4 bases. Germline CDR1 and CDR2: MNHEY and SVGAGI. The CDR3 contains 15 residues. CDR3 in DNA: TGTGCCAGCAGTTACCGGCAGGGGGTAAATCAGCCCCAGCATTTT. Translating gives CASSYRQGVNQPQHF.

The gene calls are TRBV25-1 and TRBJ1-4; D call uncertain. The V end was cut by 4 bases, the J end by 6 bases, with 6 bases between. This CDR3 is 12 amino acids long. CDR1 is MGHDK, CDR2 SYGVNS, per germline. The CDR3 loop reads CASSVRDEKLFF. In nucleotides, the CDR3 is TGTGCCAGCAGTGTGAGGGATGAAAAACTGTTTTTT.

The chain joins TRBV19 to TRBJ1-2, with a possible D match to TRBD1 (6 bases). V was pared by 3 bases and J by 8 bases, with 16 bases between. This CDR3 contains 14 residues. CDR1 is LNHDA, CDR2 SQIVND, per germline (reference sequence). The CDR3 sequence is CASSIPGEVRGYTF. CDR3 nucleotide sequence: TGTGCCAGTAGTATCCCAGGGGAAGTGAGGGGCTACACCTTC.

The chain carries TRBV11-2 and TRBJ1-6; D ambiguous. The V gene lost 6 bases and the J gene lost 11 bases, with 11 bases spanning the gap. The germline V gene has CDR1 SGHAT and CDR2 FQNNGV. This CDR3 is built from 12 residues. The CDR3 is CASSEGRAPLHF. The CDR3 DNA reads TGTGCCAGCAGTGAGGGCCGGGCACCCCTCCACTTT.

CDR3 in amino acids: CAISPSGGPRDTQYF. As DNA, the CDR3 is TGTGCCATCAGTCCTAGCGGGGGGCCTCGGGATACGCAGTATTTT. This chain joins TRBV10-3 and TRBJ2-3; TRBD2 aligns across 11 bases. The trim removed 5 bases at V and 6 bases at J, leaving 7 bases unmatched. This CDR3 spans 15 amino acids. Germline V gives CDR1 ENHRY, CDR2 SYGVKD.

The rearrangement uses TRBV13 and TRBJ1-5, with D unclear. Trimming took 2 bases from V and 4 from J, leaving 15 bases between them. In germline, CDR1 is PRHDT, CDR2 FYEKMQ (reference sequence). The CDR3 is 16 residues long. The CDR3 spells CASSLKAAGRNQPQHF. CDR3 bases: TGTGCCAGCAGCTTAAAGGCGGCGGGGAGGAATCAGCCCCAGCATTTT.

The rearrangement joins TRBV13 to TRBJ1-3; D not certain. Germline CDR1 and CDR2: PRHDT and FYEKMQ (reference sequence). The CDR3 is 16 residues long. Trimming removed 5 bases at V and 4 bases at J, with 18 bases between. This CDR3 is CASSQRRGGNGNTIYF. The CDR3 region has the DNA TGTGCCAGCAGCCAACGGCGGGGAGGGAACGGAAACACCATATATTTT. The whole variable domain, remainder taken from reference TRBV13 and TRBJ1-3, is AAGVIQSPRHLIKEKRETATLKCYPIPRHDTVYWYQQGPGQDPQFLISFYEKMQSDKGSIPDRFSAQQFSDYHSELNMSSLELGDSALYFCASSQRRGGNGNTIYFGEGSWLTVV.

This clone was counted a single time. The chain uses TRBV10-3 and TRBJ1-6, with D maybe TRBD1 (6 bases). CDR1 is ENHRY and CDR2 is SYGVKD in the germline V gene. V lost 2 bases, J lost 7 bases, and 12 bases lay in between. The CDR3 runs 15 residues. CDR3: CAISEGAGENSPLHF. In DNA, the CDR3 is TGTGCCATCAGTGAGGGCGCAGGGGAAAATTCACCCCTCCACTTT.